These 15 T cell receptor beta chains were sequenced from one sample in a study of blood T cell repertoires in COVID-19. The assay was immunoSEQ multiplex PCR, and TCRdb's table has in-frame clones only and misses some. Here the sample spans 100,000 to 150,000 clones, 84% being singletons. The sequenced sample was peripheral blood. These receptors were obtained from a woman aged 25 to 45 who had recovered from COVID-19.

The gene calls are TRBV4-1 and TRBJ2-1, with 10 positions matching TRBD2. Trimming took 6 bases from V and 7 from J; bases not matched to a gene: 9. From germline, CDR1 is MGHRA and CDR2 YSYEKL. This CDR3 region has 15 residues. In nucleotides, the CDR3 is TGCGCCAGCAGTCTTAGGACTAGCGGAATTAATGAGCAGTTCTTC. Its translation is CASSLRTSGINEQFF.

Notes on this clone: The junction departs from germline at one end; a sequencing error may be responsible. The V gene is TRBV6-4, the J gene TRBJ2-1; D is possibly TRBD2 (7 bases). There are 13 residues in the CDR3. Germline CDR1 and CDR2: MRHNA and SNTAGT. CDR3 sequence reads: CASSDDGGPHQVF. In DNA form, the CDR3 reads TGTGCCAGCAGTGATGACGGGGGGCCCCACCAGGTCTTC.

This clone was observed many times. This chain links TRBV14 with TRBJ2-3, with 10 bases that match TRBD2. Germline CDR1 and CDR2: SGHDN and FVKESK. This CDR3 region has 16 residues. The junction had 5 bases not matched to a gene; V was cut back by 1 base and J by 4 bases. CDR3 bases: TGTGCCAGCAGCCAAGTGGCTAGCGGGGGCGCAGATACGCAGTATTTT. This encodes CASSQVASGGADTQYF.

The chain carries TRBV21-1 and TRBJ2-7; the table's D call of TRBD1 was not tested on the DNA. TRBV21-1 is a listed pseudogene. The CDR3 runs 15 residues. CDR3 in DNA: TGTGCCAGCAGCAAAAAGTTGGGACACACCTACGAGCAGTACTTC. Amino acids: CASSKKLGHTYEQYF.

J is TRBJ2-3 and V is TRBV28; D call uncertain. The V gene lost 8 bases and the J gene lost 5 bases, with 17 bases spanning the gap. Per the germline V gene, CDR1 is MDHEN and CDR2 is SYDVKM. This CDR3 contains 14 residues. The CDR3 protein is CASAPPYLGDTQYF. The CDR3 nucleotides are TGTGCCAGCGCCCCGCCATACCTCGGAGATACGCAGTATTTT.

The J gene is TRBJ2-1, the V gene TRBV7-8; D might be TRBD1 (5 bases). This CDR3 comprises 17 residues. V dropped 1 base and J dropped 5 bases, with 18 bases sitting between them. Germline lookup yields CDR1 SGHVS and CDR2 FQNEAQ. CDR3 sequence reads: CASSLVFRQGMHNEQFF. The CDR3 DNA sequence: TGTGCCAGCAGCTTAGTATTTAGGCAGGGAATGCACAATGAGCAGTTCTTC.

This clone was picked up a small number of times. This rearrangement joins TRBV20-1 to TRBJ1-6; tentatively, D is TRBD1 (6 bases). V lost 3 bases and J lost 9, with 18 bases in between. CDR3 length equals 15 residues. Germline CDR1 reads DFQATT; CDR2 reads SNEGSKA (reference sequence). This chain's CDR3 is CSASPSGARSSPLHF. As DNA, the CDR3 is TGCAGTGCTAGTCCGTCAGGGGCCAGGAGTTCACCCCTCCACTTT.

The J gene is TRBJ1-2, the V gene TRBV9; the D gene is possibly TRBD1 (6 bases). This CDR3 has 13 amino acids. CDR1 and CDR2 (germline): SGDLS, YYNGEE. V lost 3 bases and J 8 bases, leaving 14 bases between the germline ends. This CDR3 is CASSDREIEGYTF. CDR3 DNA sequence: TGTGCCAGCAGCGACAGGGAGATAGAGGGCTACACCTTC.

V usage is TRBV19 and J usage is TRBJ1-3, with D perhaps TRBD1 (6 bases). The ends were cut back, 5 bases at V and 0 bases at J, with 17 bases in the middle. The length of the CDR3 is 17 residues. Germline values: CDR1 LNHDA, CDR2 SQIVND (reference sequence). The CDR3, as DNA: TGTGCCAGTAGTTTCCTGACAGGCCAATCCTCTGGAAACACCATATATTTT. The encoded protein is CASSFLTGQSSGNTIYF.

The chain links TRBV9 to TRBJ2-7, with 7 bases that match TRBD2. CDR1 and CDR2 (germline): SGDLS, YYNGEE. The V and J ends lost 3 bases and 3 bases, in that order; junction bases with no gene match: 6. There are 14 residues in the CDR3. The CDR3 nucleotides are TGTGCCAGCAGCGCTGGGGGGGTTGGCTACGAGCAGTACTTC. Encoded protein: CASSAGGVGYEQYF.

V usage is TRBV6-5 and J usage is TRBJ1-6; 9 nucleotides line up with TRBD1. Trimming at V came to 6 bases and at J to 9 bases, leaving 9 bases not matched to a gene. Germline V gene data show CDR1 as MNHEY and CDR2 as SVGAGI. This CDR3 region has 15 residues. DNA of the CDR3: TGTGCCAGCAGGGCCGGGACAGGGTCGGGTTCACCCCTCCACTTT. It encodes CASRAGTGSGSPLHF.

The V call is TRBV5-1, the J call TRBJ2-1; 7 bases are a match to TRBD1. Germline V gives CDR1 SGHRS, CDR2 YFSETQ. This CDR3 is 15 amino acids long. The junction had 4 bases not matched to a gene; V was cut back by 0 bases and J by 4 bases. In DNA, the CDR3 is TGCGCCAGCAGCTTGGCGGGACAGACGTACAATGAGCAGTTCTTC. Its protein is CASSLAGQTYNEQFF.

V is TRBV19 and J is TRBJ1-3, with TRBD1 identical over 7 bases. The CDR3 runs 18 residues. Germline V gene data show CDR1 as LNHDA and CDR2 as SQIVND (reference sequence). After removal of 3 bases from V and 0 bases from J, the junction contained 11 bases not matched to a gene. The CDR3 coding sequence is TGTGCCAGTAGTATGAGGGCCGGGACAGCCTACTCTGGAAACACCATATATTTT. Its translation is CASSMRAGTAYSGNTIYF.

The chain carries TRBV7-2 and TRBJ1-2, with 8 bases aligning to TRBD1. From germline, CDR1 is SGHTA and CDR2 FQGNSA. The CDR3 covers 15 residues. V dropped 3 bases and J dropped 8; count of bases not matched to a gene: 11. The CDR3 DNA reads as TGTGCCAGCAGCTTGGGACCGGGACAGGCCTGGGGCTACACCTTC. Protein product: CASSLGPGQAWGYTF.

This clone appeared once. This sequence joins TRBV2 and TRBJ2-7; TRBD2 agrees at 8 bases. The CDR3 consists of 14 residues. V lost 8 bases and J lost 4; bases outside the gene matches: 10. The germline V gene has CDR1 SNHLY and CDR2 FYNNEI. DNA of the CDR3: TGTGCCAGCTATCCGGCGGGGGGACCTTACGAGCAGTACTTC. It translates to CASYPAGGPYEQYF.